This T cell receptor (beta chain) stems from a study of cytomegalovirus exposure and HLA in healthy donors. The CDR3 has 14 residues. J lost 8 bases, V lost 4 bases, and 11 bases had no gene match. Germline V gives CDR1 SGDLS, CDR2 YYNGEE. PCR used 60 Vbeta primers and 13 Jbeta primers. TCRdb's copy holds only in-frame clones and misses some; the assay was immunoSEQ multiplex PCR. The repertoire has around 120,000 clones, 75% to 85% of them found once; the top ten carry approximately 10%. This clone was picked up a small number of times. Its antigen is not identified. Study-wide points: A highly shared variant cluster was judged a likely technical artifact.

This TCR came from a male donor in good health and CMV-seropositive. This chain connects TRBV9 to TRBJ1-2; 7 positions match TRBD1. Sequencing used PBMCs. The CDR3: CASSPQGGSEGYTF. CDR3 coding DNA: TGTGCCAGCAGCCCTCAGGGGGGATCGGAGGGCTACACCTTC.